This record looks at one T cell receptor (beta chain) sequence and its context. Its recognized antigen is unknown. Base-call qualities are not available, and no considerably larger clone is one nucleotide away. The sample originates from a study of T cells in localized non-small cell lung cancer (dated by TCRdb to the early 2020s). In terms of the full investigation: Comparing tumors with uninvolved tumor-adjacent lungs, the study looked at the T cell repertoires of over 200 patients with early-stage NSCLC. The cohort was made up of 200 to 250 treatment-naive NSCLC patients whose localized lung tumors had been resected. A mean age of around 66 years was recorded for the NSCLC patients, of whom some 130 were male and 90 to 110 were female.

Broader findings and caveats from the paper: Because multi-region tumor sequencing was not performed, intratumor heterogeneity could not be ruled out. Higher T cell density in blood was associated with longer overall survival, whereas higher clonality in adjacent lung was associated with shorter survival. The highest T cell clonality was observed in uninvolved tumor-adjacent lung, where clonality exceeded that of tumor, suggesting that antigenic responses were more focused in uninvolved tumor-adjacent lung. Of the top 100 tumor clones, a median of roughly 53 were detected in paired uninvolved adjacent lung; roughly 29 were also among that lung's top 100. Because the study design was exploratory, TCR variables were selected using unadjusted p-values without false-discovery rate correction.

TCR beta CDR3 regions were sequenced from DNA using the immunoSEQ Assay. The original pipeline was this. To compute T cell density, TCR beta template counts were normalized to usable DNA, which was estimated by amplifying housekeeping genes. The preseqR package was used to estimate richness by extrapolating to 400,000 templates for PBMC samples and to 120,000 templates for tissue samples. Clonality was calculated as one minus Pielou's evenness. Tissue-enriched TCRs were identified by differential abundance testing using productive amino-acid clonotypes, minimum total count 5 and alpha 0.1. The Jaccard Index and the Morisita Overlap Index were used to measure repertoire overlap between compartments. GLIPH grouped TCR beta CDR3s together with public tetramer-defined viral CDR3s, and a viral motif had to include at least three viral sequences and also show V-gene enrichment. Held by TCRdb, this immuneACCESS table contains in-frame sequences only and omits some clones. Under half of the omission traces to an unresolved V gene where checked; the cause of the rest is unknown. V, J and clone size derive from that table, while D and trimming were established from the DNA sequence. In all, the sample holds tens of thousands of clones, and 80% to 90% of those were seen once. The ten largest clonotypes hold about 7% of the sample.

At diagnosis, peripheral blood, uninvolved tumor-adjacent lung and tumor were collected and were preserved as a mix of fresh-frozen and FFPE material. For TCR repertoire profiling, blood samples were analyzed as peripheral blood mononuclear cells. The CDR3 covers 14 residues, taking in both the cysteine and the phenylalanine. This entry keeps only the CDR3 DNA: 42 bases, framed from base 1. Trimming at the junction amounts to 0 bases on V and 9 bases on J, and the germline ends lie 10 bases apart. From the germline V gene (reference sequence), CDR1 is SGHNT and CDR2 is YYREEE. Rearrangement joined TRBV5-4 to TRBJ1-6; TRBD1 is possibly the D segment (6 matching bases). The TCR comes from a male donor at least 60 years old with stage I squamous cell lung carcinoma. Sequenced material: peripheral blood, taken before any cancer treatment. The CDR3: CASSLAGDTSPLHF. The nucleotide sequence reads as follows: TGTGCCAGCAGCTTGGCGGGGGACACTTCACCCCTCCACTTT.